This T cell receptor beta chain emerged from a study of type 1 and type 2 diabetes patients. Findings and caveats of the study: Type 2 diabetes patients had few highly-expanded CD4+ clones, median one.

Turning to this clonotype: Its antigen is undetermined.

The CDR3 has 17 residues. Trimming pared 3 bases from V and 3 bases from J, leaving 21 bases between. Germline V CDR1 and CDR2: LNHDA, SQIVND (reference sequence). Diabetic patients met standard criteria for type 1 or type 2 diabetes. Each participant gave 8 to 10 milliliters of peripheral blood. PCR was run on genomic DNA. A primer set of 30 forward and 13 reverse primers amplified the CDR3. MiXCR, run by TCRdb on the multiplex PCR reads, gives a single entry per CDR3 protein. Of 280,000 or so distinct CDR3 sequences listed, around 47% were seen once; the top ten hold approximately 14%. The origin of this receptor is a man younger than 35 with type 2 diabetes. The J gene is TRBJ2-7, the V gene TRBV19, with D possibly being TRBD1 (6 bases). Source material: peripheral blood mononuclear cells (PBMCs). This CDR3 reads CASSISATGAVIYEQYF. The CDR3 DNA is TGTGCCAGTAGTATCTCCGCGACAGGCGCAGTTATCTACGAGCAGTACTTC. Combining the CDR3 with reference TRBV19 and TRBJ2-7 gives the whole variable domain DGGITQSPKYLFRKEGQNVTLSCEQNLNHDAMYWYRQDPGQGLRLIYYSQIVNDFQKGDIAEGYSVSREKKESFPLTVTSAQKNPTAFYLCASSISATGAVIYEQYFGPGTRLTVT.